The rows below give T cell receptor beta chains drawn from one sample of a study of cytomegalovirus exposure and HLA in healthy donors. Assay used: immunoSEQ multiplex PCR; TCRdb lists only in-frame clones, some missing. The sample shows 160,000 or so clones, more than 80% of them seen only once. Sequencing input: PBMCs. The receptors here all came from a woman under 40 in good health and CMV-seropositive. Each CDR3 is given with its conserved first and last residue. The D gene is left open where the match is weak.

d_call cdr3_length j_call v_call cdr3_aa
TRBD1 14 TRBJ1-2 TRBV30 CAWSEGTGTYGYTF
- 13 TRBJ2-3 TRBV9 CASSVARTDTQYF
TRBD1 18 TRBJ1-6 TRBV7-2 CASSLRGQGTYGNSPLHF
- 15 TRBJ1-4 TRBV15 CATSRDLRRGEKLFF
- 12 TRBJ1-2 TRBV5-1 CASSPGEYGYTF
- 14 TRBJ2-5 TRBV2 CASSFRRGGETQYF
TRBD2 14 TRBJ2-7 TRBV6-5 CASASAGGLYEQYF
TRBD2 17 TRBJ2-1 TRBV11-2 CASTQIFLAGSYNEQFF
- 13 TRBJ1-1 TRBV7-2 CASSLVSGGEAFF
TRBD1 15 TRBJ1-2 TRBV7-3 CASSPWTGGAYGYTF
- 14 TRBJ2-7 TRBV6-6 CASSKGWGAYEQYF
- 14 TRBJ1-4 TRBV19 CASRSRRGYEKLFF
TRBD1 15 TRBJ1-1 TRBV9 CASSPRDRSNTEAFF
TRBD1 14 TRBJ2-3 TRBV5-1 CASSVTTGADTQYF
TRBD2 16 TRBJ2-2 TRBV5-1 CASSPGLGANTGELFF
TRBD1 15 TRBJ2-5 TRBV9 CASSDLTGPQETQYF
TRBD1 14 TRBJ1-2 TRBV15 CATSSHDRVYGYTF
TRBD1 15 TRBJ2-2 TRBV7-3 CASSPPGQGVGELFF
TRBD1 14 TRBJ1-5 TRBV5-4 CASSTGTGNQPQHF
- 15 TRBJ1-2 TRBV2 CASTVRQDYNYGYTF
TRBD2 16 TRBJ2-7 TRBV4-3 CASSQDLSGERHEQYF
TRBD1 15 TRBJ2-7 TRBV6-5 CASSRGTGISYEQYF